Each of the 3 T cell receptor beta chains below was sequenced from the same sample in a study of siplizumab effects on memory and regulatory T cells. For these receptors, no antigen is known. Sequencing was performed with immunoSEQ multiplex PCR; in TCRdb, only in-frame clones are kept and a portion is missing. The data contain 9,500 or so clones, 40% to 55% of them singletons. Coculturing of the mixed lymphocyte reaction cells was performed at 37°C for around six days. Sequencing was performed on CFSE-low (dividing) CD4+ T cells sorted from an allogeneic mixed lymphocyte reaction. The receptor source for this set is a human donor in good health; the cells came from an allogeneic mixed lymphocyte reaction.

This clone occurred a few times. The V and J genes are TRBV9 and TRBJ2-1; 9 bases align to TRBD2. The CDR3 has 18 amino acids. V shed 0 bases, J shed 0 bases, and the junction held 7 bases outside the gene matches. Germline V gene lookup returns CDR1 SGDLS and CDR2 YYNGEE. The CDR3 region has the DNA TGTGCCAGCAGCGTAGGGACCCTAGCGGGGCGCTCCTACAATGAGCAGTTCTTC. Encoded protein: CASSVGTLAGRSYNEQFF.

By share, this clone counts as medium-sized (0.01 to 0.1%). The V and J genes are TRBV7-9 and TRBJ2-2; D may be TRBD1 (6 bases). There are 13 residues in the CDR3. CDR1 and CDR2 (germline): SEHNR, FQNEAQ (reference sequence). Trimming removed 10 bases from V and 0 bases from J, with 9 bases in between. The CDR3: CAIQGPNTGELFF. The CDR3 DNA sequence: TGTGCCATACAGGGCCCGAACACCGGGGAGCTGTTTTTT.

This clone was seen more than once but under ten times. J is TRBJ1-6 and V is TRBV30; 7 nucleotides line up with TRBD1. The CDR3 has 14 residues. Per the germline V gene, CDR1 is GTSNPN and CDR2 is SVGIG (reference sequence). V lost 0 bases, J lost 9 bases, and 5 bases stayed unmatched. CDR3 in DNA: TGTGCCTGGAGTGTTCGGGCAGGGGGTTCACCCCTCCACTTT. Translation: CAWSVRAGGSPLHF. The full variable domain, its missing parts supplied by reference TRBV30 and TRBJ1-6, is SQTIHQWPATLVQPVGSPLSLECTVEGTSNPNLYWYRQAAGRGLQLLFYSVGIGQISSEVPQNLSASRPQDRQFILSSKKLLLSDSGFYLCAWSVRAGGSPLHFGNGTRLTVT.